Listed below are T cell receptor beta chains from one sample, sequenced in a study of tumor and adjacent non-tumor tissue in lung cancer. One entry per CDR3 protein, called by TCRdb with MiXCR from the multiplex PCR reads. The table records approximately 70,000 distinct CDR3 sequences, less than 80% of them present only once. Sequencing was done on a sample of lung tumor tissue. These receptor sequences come from a man aged 55 to 70 with non-small cell lung cancer. CDR3s include the opening cysteine and the closing phenylalanine or tryptophan. D genes are given only for firm matches. A clone size is listed for some rows: how often the clone was seen (once, few, many), or a class if it is expanded.

size: few; J: TRBJ2-3; V: TRBV2; D: TRBD2; CDR3: CASLTGGRTDTQYF; DNA: TGTGCCAGTCTAACGGGAGGTAGGACAGATACGCAGTATTTT
size: once; J: TRBJ2-6; V: TRBV29-1; D: NA; CDR3: CTVKLDSSGANVLTF; DNA: TGCACCGTTAAGTTGGACAGCTCTGGGGCCAACGTCCTGACTTTC
size: once; J: TRBJ2-5; V: TRBV5-1; D: TRBD2; CDR3: CASILASGIRGETQYF; DNA: TGCGCCAGCATCTTGGCTAGCGGCATTCGGGGAGAGACCCAGTACTTC
size: NA; J: TRBJ2-5; V: TRBV6-5; D: NA; CDR3: CTSSYKETQYF; DNA: TGTACCAGCAGTTACAAAGAGACCCAGTATTTC
size: NA; J: TRBJ1-5; V: TRBV10-1; D: NA; CDR3: CDSSRAGNKPKHF; DNA: TGCGACAGCAGTCGGGCGGGTAATAAGCCCAAGCATTTT
size: NA; J: TRBJ2-3; V: TRBV20-1; D: TRBD2; CDR3: CSAKCPGLTGVDTQYF; DNA: TGCAGTGCTAAGTGTCCGGGACTAACGGGAGTGGATACGCAGTATTTT
size: NA; J: TRBJ1-5; V: TRBV6-2/TRBV6-3; D: NA; CDR3: CVSSYRGGLCNQPQHF; DNA: TGTGTCAGCAGTTACCGAGGAGGGTTATGCAATCAGCCCCAGCATTTT
size: NA; J: TRBJ2-3; V: TRBV5-4; D: TRBD2; CDR3: CASVLKGLVRDTQYF; DNA: TGTGCCAGCGTCCTCAAGGGACTAGTTAGGGATACGCAGTATTTT
size: many; J: TRBJ1-6; V: TRBV28; D: NA; CDR3: CASSIPRNSPLHF; DNA: TGTGCCAGCAGCATACCCAGGAATTCACCCCTCCACTTT
size: few; J: TRBJ1-1; V: TRBV11-2; D: NA; CDR3: CASSLYPRDPEAFF; DNA: TGTGCCAGCAGTTTATACCCGAGAGACCCTGAAGCTTTCTTT
size: NA; J: TRBJ2-2; V: TRBV11-2; D: NA; CDR3: CASSLASFKTGELFF; DNA: TGTGCCAGCAGCTTAGCTAGTTTCAAAACCGGGGAGCTGTTTTTT
size: few; J: TRBJ1-1; V: TRBV29-1; D: TRBD1; CDR3: CSASAGGDSEAFF; DNA: TGTAGTGCCTCGGCAGGGGGGGACAGTGAAGCTTTCTTT
size: NA; J: TRBJ2-1; V: TRBV12-3/TRBV12-4; D: TRBD2; CDR3: CTNSFPQRDHNKQFF; DNA: TGTACCAACAGTTTCCCTCAGCGGGACCACAATAAGCAGTTCTTC
size: NA; J: TRBJ2-2; V: TRBV6-2/TRBV6-3; D: NA; CDR3: CASSSSVRYTGELFF; DNA: TGTGCCAGCAGTTCAAGCGTGAGATACACAGGGGAGCTGTTTTTT
size: NA; J: TRBJ1-5; V: TRBV29-1; D: NA; CDR3: CSDGDRGNQLQHF; DNA: TGCAGCGATGGAGATAGGGGCAATCAGCTCCAGCATTTT
size: many; J: TRBJ1-4; V: TRBV29-1; D: NA; CDR3: CSVLAIGEKLFF; DNA: TGCAGCGTTCTGGCTATAGGGGAAAAACTGTTTTTT
size: NA; J: TRBJ2-3; V: TRBV12-3/TRBV12-4; D: NA; CDR3: CASSARFAQYF; DNA: TGTGCCAGCAGTGCAAGGTTTGCGCAGTATTTT
size: NA; J: TRBJ2-3; V: TRBV5-4; D: TRBD2; CDR3: CAGSPIEREQGDTQFF; DNA: TGTGCCGGCAGCCCTATCGAGCGGGAGCAGGGAGATACGCAGTTTTTT
size: NA; J: TRBJ2-2; V: TRBV11-1; D: NA; CDR3: CARSLIGTGELFF; DNA: TGTGCCAGAAGCTTAATCGGAACCGGGGAGCTGTTTTTT
size: NA; J: TRBJ2-4; V: TRBV19; D: NA; CDR3: CASSRPPRVPISKNIQYF; DNA: TGTGCCAGTAGTAGGCCCCCCAGGGTCCCCATATCCAAAAACATTCAGTACTTC
size: NA; J: TRBJ2-5; V: TRBV11-1; D: NA; CDR3: CAGTLDTYQETQYF; DNA: TGTGCCGGCACCTTAGACACTTACCAAGAGACCCAGTACTTT
size: NA; J: TRBJ1-5; V: TRBV6-5; D: NA; CDR3: CASTYSGGNQSQHF; DNA: TGTGCCAGCACTTATTCGGGGGGTAATCAGTCCCAGCATTTT
size: many; J: TRBJ2-7; V: TRBV5-6; D: NA; CDR3: CASSLSLTAYEQYF; DNA: TGTGCCAGCAGCTTGTCATTAACAGCCTACGAGCAGTACTTC
size: NA; J: TRBJ2-1; V: TRBV29-1; D: TRBD2; CDR3: CSVLSLAGGTYNQQFF; DNA: TGCAGCGTACTCTCTCTGGCGGGAGGGACCTACAATCAGCAGTTCTTC
size: once; J: TRBJ1-2; V: TRBV20-1; D: NA; CDR3: CSARRRDHGYTF; DNA: TGCAGTGCTAGACGGAGGGACCATGGCTACACGTTC
size: few; J: TRBJ2-1; V: TRBV5-4; D: TRBD2; CDR3: CAGSLGLAENNEQFF; DNA: TGTGCCGGCAGCCTGGGACTAGCAGAGAACAATGAGCAGTTCTTC
size: NA; J: TRBJ2-2; V: TRBV20-1; D: NA; CDR3: CSATRTRVNTGELFF; DNA: TGCAGTGCGACTAGGACAAGGGTAAACACAGGGGAGCTGTTTTTT
size: NA; J: TRBJ2-2; V: TRBV29-1; D: NA; CDR3: CSAEEDKTGELFF; DNA: TGCAGCGCGGAGGAGGATAAAACCGGGGAGCTGTTTTTT
size: medium-sized; J: TRBJ2-1; V: TRBV12-3/TRBV12-4; D: NA; CDR3: CASSLSGPRGEQFF; DNA: TGTGCCAGCAGTTTAAGCGGTCCCAGGGGTGAGCAGTTCTTC
size: NA; J: TRBJ2-7; V: TRBV6-1; D: TRBD2; CDR3: CASTSKAGVAHEQCF; DNA: TGTGCCAGCACGTCTAAGGCGGGAGTGGCACACGAGCAGTGCTTC
size: NA; J: TRBJ2-3; V: TRBV6-5; D: NA; CDR3: CASSWGRNQPQYF; DNA: TGTGCCAGCAGTTGGGGAAGGAATCAGCCCCAGTATTTT